This passage covers 25 T cell receptor beta chains from one sample sequenced in a study of shared clonotypes between healthy human individuals. Some clones are missing from TCRdb's copy, which holds only in-frame ones; the method was immunoSEQ multiplex PCR. The sample lists some 2.3 million clones, approximately 93% occurring once. Sequencing input: naive CD4+ T cells from PBMCs. Regarding subset: CD45RA+ positively selected. The receptors originated from a man younger than 35 in good health. Some clones in this sample may be carry-over from other donors' samples.

Comments on this clone: Additional DNA sequences in this sample encode the identical CDR3. The genes are TRBV5-1 and TRBJ1-5; D gene uncertain. Germline V gives CDR1 SGHRS, CDR2 YFSETQ. The CDR3 has 13 residues. Trimming took off 0 bases at V and 5 bases at J, with 6 bases between the two ends. The CDR3 spells CASSLAGDQPQHF. In DNA form, the CDR3 reads TGCGCCAGCAGCTTGGCCGGGGATCAGCCCCAGCATTTT.

The chain has TRBV28 and TRBJ2-1; D is uncertain. In germline, CDR1 is MDHEN, CDR2 SYDVKM. V was clipped by 7 bases and J by 7 bases, with 11 bases between them. The CDR3 spans 12 residues. This CDR3 is CASKSRENEQFF. DNA for the CDR3: TGTGCCAGCAAGTCCCGCGAGAATGAGCAGTTCTTC.

Points on this clone: Other DNA sequences within the sample encode an identical CDR3. The chain carries TRBV27 and TRBJ1-2; D remains ambiguous. The V end lost 2 bases, the J end lost 7 bases, and 11 bases lay between the germline ends. Germline V gene data show CDR1 as MNHEY and CDR2 as SMNVEV (reference sequence). This CDR3 contains 13 residues. The DNA for the CDR3 is TGTGCCAGCAGTTTAAAGGGCCCGGGTGGCTACACCTTC. This sequence encodes CASSLKGPGGYTF.

The V gene is TRBV5-4, the J gene TRBJ2-4; 7 bases align to TRBD2. The CDR3 sequence is 15 residues long. The germline gives CDR1 SGHNT, CDR2 YYREEE (reference sequence). Trimming removed 0 bases from V and 8 bases from J; junction bases left unmatched: 8. DNA of the CDR3: TGTGCCAGCAGCTTGGGAGCGGGAACGAGAGACATTCAGTACTTC. This gives the protein CASSLGAGTRDIQYF.

V is TRBV5-1 and J is TRBJ2-2; 7 nucleotides align to TRBD1. The germline CDR1 and CDR2 sequences are SGHRS and YFSETQ. The CDR3 covers 14 residues. With V trimmed by 4 bases and J by 6 bases, 6 bases remained unmatched. CDR3 nucleotide sequence: TGCGCCAGCAGCCCCCTACAGGGGCCCGGGGAGCTGTTTTTT. This encodes CASSPLQGPGELFF.

Only a few counts were recorded for this clone. Other DNA sequences in the same sample also yield this CDR3. The CDR3 region has the DNA TGTGCCAGCAGCTCGCAGGAGAACACTGAAGCTTTCTTT. Translating gives CASSSQENTEAFF. The chain carries TRBV7-2 and TRBJ1-1; D unresolved. Deletions cut 4 bases from V and 1 base from J, with 7 bases between. The germline CDR1 and CDR2 sequences are SGHTA and FQGNSA. This CDR3 is 13 amino acids long.

The V gene is TRBV10-3, the J gene TRBJ2-2; TRBD1 aligns across 7 bases. Germline V gene data show CDR1 as ENHRY and CDR2 as SYGVKD. The V and J ends lost 8 bases and 8 bases, in that order; junction bases with no gene match: 5. The CDR3 is 12 amino acids. CDR3 DNA: TGTGCCATCTCAGACAGGGAAGGGGAGCTGTTTTTT. Translated: CAISDREGELFF.

This clone was counted only a few times. This chain links TRBV25-1 with TRBJ1-4, with 9 bases fitting TRBD1. V shed 8 bases and J 7 bases; nucleotides not matched to a gene: 5. Germline CDR1 and CDR2: MGHDK and SYGVNS. The CDR3 spans 13 residues. CDR3 sequence reads: CASAGTGFEKLFF. The CDR3 nucleotides are TGTGCCAGCGCCGGGACAGGGTTTGAAAAACTGTTTTTT.

The gene calls are TRBV21-1 and TRBJ2-1; the table's D gene call, TRBD2, was not cross checked with the DNA. TRBV21-1 is deemed a pseudogene. The CDR3 consists of 14 residues. The CDR3 loop reads CASSIHPRGNEQFF. DNA for the CDR3: TGTGCCAGCAGCATACATCCTCGGGGGAATGAGCAGTTCTTC.

The chain recombines TRBV6-5 with TRBJ1-3; unclear D gene. V lost 0 bases and J 1 base, leaving 4 bases between the germline ends. Germline values: CDR1 MNHEY, CDR2 SVGAGI. CDR3 length: 14 residues. Here the CDR3 DNA reads TGTGCCAGCAGTTACTCGAGGTCTGGAAACACCATATATTTT. Residues: CASSYSRSGNTIYF.

Concerning this clone itself: Other DNA sequences within the sample encode an identical CDR3. This chain links TRBV30 with TRBJ2-1; 7 bases line up with TRBD2. After removal of 2 bases from V and 3 bases from J, the junction contained 4 bases not matched to a gene. In germline, CDR1 is GTSNPN, CDR2 SVGIG (reference sequence). The CDR3 is 14 amino acids. The CDR3 bases are TGTGCCTGGAGTCCGGGCGGGAGCTACAATGAGCAGTTCTTC. Encoded protein: CAWSPGGSYNEQFF.

The rearrangement joins TRBV9 to TRBJ2-7, with TRBD2 matching 7 bases. The CDR3 is 16 amino acids. V lost 4 bases to trimming and J lost 2 bases; unmatched junction nucleotides: 12. Germline V lookup: CDR1 SGDLS, CDR2 YYNGEE. Here the CDR3 reads CASSPTVREGTYEQYF. The DNA of the CDR3 is TGTGCCAGCAGCCCCACTGTGAGGGAGGGAACCTACGAGCAGTACTTC. The whole variable domain, remainder taken from reference TRBV9 and TRBJ2-7, is DSGVTQTPKHLITATGQRVTLRCSPRSGDLSVYWYQQSLDQGLQFLIQYYNGEERAKGNILERFSAQQFPDLHSELNLSSLELGDSALYFCASSPTVREGTYEQYFGPGTRLTVT.

The chain carries TRBV6-9 and TRBJ1-5, with D tentatively TRBD1 (6 bases). The V gene's germline CDR1 is MNHGY and CDR2 SVAAGI. This CDR3 is built from 13 residues. V lost 7 bases and J 7 bases, leaving 14 bases between the germline ends. CDR3 in DNA: TGTGCCAGCAACACAGGGCAGGGGCAGCCCCAGCATTTT. Encoded protein: CASNTGQGQPQHF.

The J gene is TRBJ2-1, the V gene TRBV10-3, with D possibly being TRBD2 (5 bases). The CDR3 totals 15 residues. Trimming removed 5 bases from V and 4 bases from J, with 15 bases in between. Germline assignment: CDR1 ENHRY and CDR2 SYGVKD. The CDR3 sequence: CAISNTAGFYNEQFF. The CDR3 DNA reads TGTGCCATCAGTAATACGGCGGGCTTTTACAATGAGCAGTTCTTC.

The rearrangement joins TRBV15 to TRBJ2-3; no reliable D call. This CDR3 comprises 16 residues. The germline V gene has CDR1 LNHNV and CDR2 YYDKDF (reference sequence). Trimming pared 3 bases from V and 0 bases from J, leaving 13 bases between. CDR3 coding DNA: TGTGCCACCAGCAGGGTCCTAGGCGTGAGCACAGATACGCAGTATTTT. Residues: CATSRVLGVSTDTQYF.

The chain joins TRBV5-8 to TRBJ2-5; 11 bases align to TRBD2. Germline CDR1 is SGHTS and CDR2 is YDEGEE. The V and J ends lost 0 bases and 4 bases, in that order; junction bases with no gene match: 11. The CDR3 is 18 residues long. The CDR3 is CASSLASTSGGIGETQYF. The DNA for the CDR3 is TGTGCCAGCAGCTTGGCATCAACTAGCGGGGGTATCGGAGAGACCCAGTACTTC. Looking up the rest from reference TRBV5-8 and TRBJ2-5 gives the full variable domain: EAGVTQSPTHLIKTRGQQATLRCSPISGHTSVYWYQQALGLGLQFLLWYDEGEERNRGNFPPRFSGRQFPNYSSELNVNALELEDSALYLCASSLASTSGGIGETQYFGPGTRLLVL.

The chain has TRBV28 and TRBJ2-7; weak D call: TRBD2 (6 bases). Trimming removed 3 bases at V and 0 bases at J, with 18 bases between. Germline CDR1 is MDHEN and CDR2 is SYDVKM. This CDR3 contains 17 residues. As DNA, the CDR3 is TGTGCCAGCAGTTTGAGCGGGCGCGAACTGAGCTCCTACGAGCAGTACTTC. This translates into CASSLSGRELSSYEQYF.

The rearrangement joins TRBV28 to TRBJ1-1; no clear D gene. The CDR3 spans 13 residues. CDR1 is MDHEN and CDR2 is SYDVKM in the germline V gene. V was clipped by 10 bases and J by 3 bases, with 15 bases between them. The CDR3 DNA follows: TGTGCCATCAGCTTAAACTTCGACACTGAAGCTTTCTTT. Translated: CAISLNFDTEAFF.

The chain uses TRBV7-3 and TRBJ2-1; D is unresolved. Germline-derived CDR1 and CDR2 are SGHTA and FQGTGA. The V end lost 6 bases, the J end lost 0 bases, and 12 bases lay between the germline ends. The CDR3 runs 15 residues. The CDR3 DNA sequence: TGTGCCAGCAGTCCCCGGCGGTCCTCCTACAATGAGCAGTTCTTC. Residues: CASSPRRSSYNEQFF.

The chain couples TRBV27 to TRBJ1-1, with 7 positions matching TRBD1. Germline CDR1 is MNHEY and CDR2 is SMNVEV (reference sequence). This CDR3 is 14 amino acids long. V gave up 3 bases and J gave up 10 bases; unmatched junction bases: 11. DNA for the CDR3: TGTGCCAGCAGTTTCACTCCGGGGGACAGCGGAGCTTTCTTT. This translates into CASSFTPGDSGAFF.

To note about this clone: This same CDR3 is encoded by further DNA sequences in the sample. This chain links TRBV28 with TRBJ1-2; unclear D gene. The CDR3 contains 13 residues. V lost 1 base and J lost 7, with 10 bases in between. CDR1 and CDR2 from the germline V gene are MDHEN and SYDVKM. The DNA of the CDR3 is TGTGCCAGCAGTTTATCGGGAGGCGTTGGCTACACCTTC. Translation gives CASSLSGGVGYTF.

The chain carries TRBV30 and TRBJ1-2; D may be TRBD1 (6 bases). V was clipped by 7 bases and J by 4 bases, with 19 bases between them. The CDR3 sequence is 14 residues long. Germline CDR1 and CDR2: GTSNPN and SVGIG (reference sequence). CDR3 sequence: CASTSGGHSYGYTF. DNA for the CDR3: TGTGCCTCGACCAGCGGGGGGCACAGCTATGGCTACACCTTC.

The gene calls are TRBV4-1 and TRBJ2-2, with 12 bases identical to TRBD2. Trimming removed 4 bases from V and 3 bases from J; junction bases left unmatched: 6. This CDR3 region has 17 residues. Germline assignment: CDR1 MGHRA and CDR2 YSYEKL. The CDR3 bases are TGCGCCAGCAGCCCTAGCGGGAGGGCCCAGGACACCGGGGAGCTGTTTTTT. It encodes CASSPSGRAQDTGELFF.

This chain joins TRBV5-1 and TRBJ2-5, with 14 bases identical to TRBD2. CDR1 is SGHRS, CDR2 YFSETQ, per germline. With V trimmed by 5 bases and J by 2 bases, 11 bases remained unmatched. This CDR3 spans 18 amino acids. In DNA, the CDR3 is TGCGCCAGCAGATCACCGGGACTAGCGGGAGTAGAACAAGAGACCCAGTACTTC. This gives the protein CASRSPGLAGVEQETQYF.

V and J are TRBV7-2 and TRBJ1-2; D may be TRBD1 (5 bases). Germline CDR1 is SGHTA and CDR2 is FQGNSA. The V gene lost 2 bases and the J gene lost 8 bases, with 18 bases spanning the gap. The CDR3 extends over 15 amino acids. Written as DNA, the CDR3 is TGTGCCAGCAGCTTATCAGGCGACAGATCAGTAGGCTACACCTTC. Amino acid sequence: CASSLSGDRSVGYTF.